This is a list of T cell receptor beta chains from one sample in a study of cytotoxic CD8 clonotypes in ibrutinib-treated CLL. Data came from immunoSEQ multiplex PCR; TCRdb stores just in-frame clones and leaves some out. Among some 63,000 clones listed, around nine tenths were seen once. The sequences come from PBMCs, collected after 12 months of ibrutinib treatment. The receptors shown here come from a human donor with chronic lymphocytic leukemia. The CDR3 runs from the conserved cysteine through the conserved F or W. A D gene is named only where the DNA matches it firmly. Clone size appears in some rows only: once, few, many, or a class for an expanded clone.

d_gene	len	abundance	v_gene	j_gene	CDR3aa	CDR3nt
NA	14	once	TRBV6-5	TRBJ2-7	CASSYERWSYEQYF	TGTGCCAGCAGTTACGAGAGGTGGTCCTACGAGCAGTACTTC
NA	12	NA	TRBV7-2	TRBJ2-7	CASKGDDYEQYF	TGTGCCAGCAAGGGGGATGACTACGAGCAGTACTTC
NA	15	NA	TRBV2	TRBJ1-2	CASSERIVGNYGYTF	TGTGCCAGCAGTGAACGGATAGTAGGGAACTATGGCTACACCTTC
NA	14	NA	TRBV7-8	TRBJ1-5	CASSLKGRNQPQHF	TGTGCCAGCAGCTTAAAAGGTCGCAATCAGCCCCAGCATTTT
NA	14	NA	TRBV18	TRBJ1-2	CASSPPSEGYGYTF	TGTGCCAGCTCACCACCGTCAGAAGGCTATGGCTACACCTTC
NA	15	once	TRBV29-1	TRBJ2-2	CSVEVQGGLIGELFF	TGCAGCGTTGAAGTCCAGGGGGGGTTGATCGGGGAGCTGTTTTTT
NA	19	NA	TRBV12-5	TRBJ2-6	CASGLKTQGGLYGANVLTF	TGTGCTAGTGGTTTGAAAACACAGGGGGGGCTTTACGGGGCCAACGTCCTGACTTTC
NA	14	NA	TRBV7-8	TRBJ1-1	CASSVTVENTEAFF	TGTGCCAGCAGCGTTACAGTGGAGAACACTGAAGCTTTCTTT
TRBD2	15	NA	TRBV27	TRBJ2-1	CASSWASGPYNEQFF	TGTGCCAGCAGTTGGGCTAGCGGACCCTACAATGAGCAGTTCTTC
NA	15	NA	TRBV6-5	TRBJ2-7	CASSSLLAAPYEQYF	TGTGCCAGCAGTTCCCTCTTGGCGGCTCCCTACGAGCAGTACTTC
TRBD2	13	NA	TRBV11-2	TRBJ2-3	CASSLEGLAGHIF	TGTGCCAGCAGCTTAGAGGGACTAGCGGGACATATATTT
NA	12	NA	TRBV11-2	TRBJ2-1	CASSLEYNEQFF	TGTGCCAGCAGCTTAGAGTATAATGAGCAGTTCTTC
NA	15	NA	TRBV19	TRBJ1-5	CASSGVEWSNQPQHF	TGTGCCAGTAGCGGGGTAGAATGGAGCAATCAGCCCCAGCATTTT
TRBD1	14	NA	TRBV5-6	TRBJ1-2	CASSPRGVGKGYTF	TGTGCCAGCAGCCCCAGGGGGGTCGGGAAAGGCTACACCTTC
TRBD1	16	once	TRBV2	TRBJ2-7	CASSEFRTGTSYEQYF	TGTGCCAGCAGTGAATTTAGGACAGGGACCTCCTACGAGCAGTACTTC
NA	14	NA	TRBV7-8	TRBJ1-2	CASSSSGGNYGYTF	TGTGCCAGCAGCAGTTCCGGGGGGAACTATGGCTACACCTTC
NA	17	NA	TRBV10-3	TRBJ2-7	CAISESGPRGVIYEQYF	TGTGCCATCAGTGAGTCGGGGCCCAGGGGAGTCATCTACGAGCAGTACTTC
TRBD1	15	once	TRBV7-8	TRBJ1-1	CASSPYQGASAETFF	TGTGCCAGCAGCCCATACCAGGGGGCTTCCGCTGAAACTTTCTTT
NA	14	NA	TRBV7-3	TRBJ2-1	CASSFSRDTDEQFF	TGTGCCAGCAGCTTTTCACGGGATACCGATGAGCAGTTCTTC
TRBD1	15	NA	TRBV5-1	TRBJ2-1	CASSFEGTAYNEQFF	TGCGCCAGCAGCTTTGAAGGGACAGCGTACAATGAGCAGTTCTTC
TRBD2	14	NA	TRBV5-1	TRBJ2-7	CASSLELAGDEQYF	TGCGCCAGCAGCTTGGAACTAGCGGGTGACGAGCAGTACTTC
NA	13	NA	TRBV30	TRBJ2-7	CAWSVRGPYEQYF	TGTGCCTGGAGTGTCCGCGGTCCCTACGAGCAGTACTTC
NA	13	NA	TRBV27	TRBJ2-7	CASSPSGPYEQYF	TGTGCCAGCAGTCCTAGTGGGCCCTACGAGCAGTACTTC
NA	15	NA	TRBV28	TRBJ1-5	CASISAGIVNQPQHF	TGTGCCAGCATTAGCGCAGGGATTGTCAATCAGCCCCAGCATTTT
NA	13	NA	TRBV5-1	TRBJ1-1	CASSLVVFSEAFF	TGCGCCAGCAGCTTGGTTGTGTTCTCTGAAGCTTTCTTT
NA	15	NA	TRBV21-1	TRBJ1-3	CASSKRGSGGNTIYF	TGTGCCAGCAGCAAGCGGGGTTCGGGAGGAAACACCATATATTTT
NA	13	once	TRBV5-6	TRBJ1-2	CASSLGSDYGYTF	TGTGCCAGCAGCTTGGGTTCCGACTATGGCTACACCTTC
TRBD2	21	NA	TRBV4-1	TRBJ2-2	CASSQPGLAGIGAKNTGELFF	TGCGCCAGCAGCCAACCGGGACTAGCGGGAATCGGGGCAAAAAACACCGGGGAGCTGTTTTTT
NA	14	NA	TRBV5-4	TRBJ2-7	CASSFRTRPYEQYF	TGTGCCAGCAGCTTCCGGACTCGCCCCTACGAGCAGTACTTC
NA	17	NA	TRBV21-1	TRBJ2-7	CASSKGGWTGTDSEQYF	TGTGCCAGCAGCAAAGGAGGTTGGACCGGGACGGATAGCGAGCAGTACTTC
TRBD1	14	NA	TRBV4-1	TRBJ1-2	CASSRLGQGGGYTF	TGCGCCAGCAGCCGCCTAGGACAGGGCGGGGGCTACACCTTC
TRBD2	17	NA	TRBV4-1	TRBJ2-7	CASSQDPSGSRSYEQYF	TGCGCCAGCAGCCAAGACCCTAGCGGGAGTAGATCCTACGAGCAGTACTTC
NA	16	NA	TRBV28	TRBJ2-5	CASSLLGGGYQETQYF	TGTGCCAGCAGTCTCTTGGGCGGAGGGTACCAAGAGACCCAGTACTTC
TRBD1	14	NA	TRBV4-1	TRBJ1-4	CASNAGTGIGKLFF	TGCGCCAGCAACGCCGGGACAGGAATTGGGAAACTGTTTTTT
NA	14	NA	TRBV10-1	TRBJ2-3	CASSASGTSDTQYF	TGCGCCAGCAGTGCCTCCGGGACTTCAGATACGCAGTATTTT
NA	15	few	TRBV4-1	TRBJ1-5	CASSQEGREGQPQHF	TGCGCCAGCAGCCAAGAGGGCAGGGAGGGACAGCCCCAGCATTTT
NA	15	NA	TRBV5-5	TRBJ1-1	CASSLADTGNTEAFF	TGTGCCAGCAGCTTGGCGGACACAGGGAACACTGAAGCTTTCTTT
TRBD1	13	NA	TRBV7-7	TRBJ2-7	CASSLTGGYEQYF	TGTGCTAGCAGCTTGACAGGGGGCTACGAGCAGTACTTC
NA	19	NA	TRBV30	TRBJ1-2	CAWESSLLTGGGPNYGYTF	TGTGCCTGGGAGTCTTCCCTACTCACCGGCGGGGGGCCGAACTATGGCTACACCTTC
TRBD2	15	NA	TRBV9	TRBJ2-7	CASSVGLAGSYEQYF	TGTGCCAGCAGCGTAGGGCTAGCGGGGTCCTACGAGCAGTACTTC
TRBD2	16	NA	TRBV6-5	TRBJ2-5	CASSYSGTSGVGTQYF	TGTGCCAGCAGTTACTCCGGGACTAGCGGGGTGGGGACCCAGTACTTC
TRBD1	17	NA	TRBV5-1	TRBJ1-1	CASSLGSRQGRITEAFF	TGCGCCAGCAGCTTGGGAAGCCGACAGGGGAGAATAACTGAAGCTTTCTTT
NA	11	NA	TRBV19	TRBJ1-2	CAIGRDHGYTF	TGTGCCATTGGGAGGGACCATGGCTACACCTTC
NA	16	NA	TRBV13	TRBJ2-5	CASTRTLLRARETQYF	TGTGCCAGCACCAGAACCCTCCTAAGGGCGCGAGAGACCCAGTACTTC
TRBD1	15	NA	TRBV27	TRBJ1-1	CASSLFRGPATEAFF	TGTGCCAGCAGTTTATTCAGGGGGCCTGCGACTGAAGCTTTCTTT
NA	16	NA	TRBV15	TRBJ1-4	CATSRAAGANVEKLFF	TGTGCCACCAGCAGAGCTGCGGGGGCGAATGTTGAAAAACTGTTTTTT
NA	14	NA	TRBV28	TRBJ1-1	CASSPGQMNTEAFF	TGTGCCAGCAGCCCGGGACAAATGAACACTGAAGCTTTCTTT
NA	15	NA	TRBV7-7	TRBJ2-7	CASSFGTPGPYEQYF	TGTGCCAGCAGCTTTGGGACTCCGGGTCCCTACGAGCAGTACTTC